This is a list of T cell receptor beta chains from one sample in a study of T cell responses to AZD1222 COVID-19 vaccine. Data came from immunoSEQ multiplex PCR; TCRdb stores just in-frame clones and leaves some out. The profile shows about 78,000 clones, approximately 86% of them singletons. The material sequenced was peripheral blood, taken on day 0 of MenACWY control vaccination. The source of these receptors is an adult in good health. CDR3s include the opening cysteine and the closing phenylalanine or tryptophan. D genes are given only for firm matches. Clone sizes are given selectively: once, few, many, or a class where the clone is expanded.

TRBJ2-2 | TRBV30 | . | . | TGTGCCTGGAGTACCAGGAACACCGGGGAGCTGTTTTTT | CAWSTRNTGELFF
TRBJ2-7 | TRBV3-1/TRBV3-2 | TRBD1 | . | TGTGCCAGCAGCCGGGAACGGACAGGGGGCTACGAGCAGTACTTC | CASSRERTGGYEQYF
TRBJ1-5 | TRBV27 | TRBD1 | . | TGTGCCAGCAGTCCACGGACAGGGCATCAGCCCCAGCATTTT | CASSPRTGHQPQHF
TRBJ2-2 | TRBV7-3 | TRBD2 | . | TGTGCCAGCAGCCAGGGACTAGGTTCGAACACCGGGGAGCTGTTTTTT | CASSQGLGSNTGELFF
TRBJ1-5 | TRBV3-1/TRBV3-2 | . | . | TGTGCCAGCAGCCAATTTCTCCGTCAGCCCCAGCATTTT | CASSQFLRQPQHF
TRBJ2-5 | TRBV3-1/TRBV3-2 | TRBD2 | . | TGTGCCAGCAGCTTAACTAGCGGAGAGACCCAGTACTTC | CASSLTSGETQYF
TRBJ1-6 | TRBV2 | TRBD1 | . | TGTGCCAGCAGTGTCTCCAGGGGGGGCCTCAATTCACCCCTCCACTTT | CASSVSRGGLNSPLHF
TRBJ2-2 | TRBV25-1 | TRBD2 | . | TGTGCCAGCAGCCCAAGGGGCGGGGGGCCACTGATCACCGGGGAGCTGTTTTTT | CASSPRGGGPLITGELFF
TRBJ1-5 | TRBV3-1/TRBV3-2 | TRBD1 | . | TGTGCCAGCAGCCAAAGACAGGGCCAGCCCCAGCATTTT | CASSQRQGQPQHF
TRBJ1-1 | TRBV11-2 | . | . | TGTGCCAGCAGCTTTCAACAGGGGAACACTGAAGCTTTCTTT | CASSFQQGNTEAFF
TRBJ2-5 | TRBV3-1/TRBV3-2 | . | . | TGTGCCAGCAGTCACTGGGACCAAGAGACCCAGTACTTC | CASSHWDQETQYF
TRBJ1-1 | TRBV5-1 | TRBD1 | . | TGCGCCAGCAGCTTAGGGGACAGAGAGAACACTGAAGCTTTCTTT | CASSLGDRENTEAFF
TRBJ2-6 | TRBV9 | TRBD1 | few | TGTGCCAGCAGCTCCCCTCAGGGGGAACCACTATCTGGGGCCAACGTCCTGACTTTC | CASSSPQGEPLSGANVLTF
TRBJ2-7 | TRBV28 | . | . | TGTGCCAGCATCCCCCCGACAGGTTCTACCGGGGAGCAGTACTTC | CASIPPTGSTGEQYF
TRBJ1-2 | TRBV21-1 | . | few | TGTGCCAGCAGTACCGGGGGTAACTATGGCTACACCTTC | CASSTGGNYGYTF
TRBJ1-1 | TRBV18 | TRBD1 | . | TGTGCCAGCTCACCACTGAACAGGGGCACTGAAGCTTTCTTT | CASSPLNRGTEAFF
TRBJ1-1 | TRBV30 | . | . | TGTGCCTGGAGTCCGGACAATGAAGCTTTCTTT | CAWSPDNEAFF
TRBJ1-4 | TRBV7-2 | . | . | TGTGCCAGCAGCTTCTTGTCTAATGAAAAACTGTTTTTT | CASSFLSNEKLFF
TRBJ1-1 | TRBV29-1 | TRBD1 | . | TGCAGCGTTGGACAGGGAGGAAGCACTGAAGCTTTCTTT | CSVGQGGSTEAFF
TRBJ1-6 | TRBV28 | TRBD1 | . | TGTGCCAGCAGTTTAGGGAGACAGGGGGCTAATTCACCCCTCCACTTT | CASSLGRQGANSPLHF
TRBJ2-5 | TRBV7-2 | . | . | TGTGCCAGCAGCCCGGGGAGGTCAAAGGCGGAGACCCAGTACTTC | CASSPGRSKAETQYF
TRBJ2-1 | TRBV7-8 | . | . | TGTGCCAGCAGCTTAGGGCGGAGGGGGAGCTCCTACAATGAGCAGTTCTTC | CASSLGRRGSSYNEQFF
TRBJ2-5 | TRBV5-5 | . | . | TGTGCCAGCAGCTTGGCCGGGCAGGGATCAGCAGGCGAGACCCAGTACTTC | CASSLAGQGSAGETQYF
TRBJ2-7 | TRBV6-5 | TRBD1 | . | TGTGCCAGCACCCAGGGACAGACGTACTACGAGCAGTACTTC | CASTQGQTYYEQYF
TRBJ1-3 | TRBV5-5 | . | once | TGTGCCAGCAGCTTGGGCATACAGGTCGGTGGAAACACCATATATTTT | CASSLGIQVGGNTIYF
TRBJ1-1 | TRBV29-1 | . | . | TGCAGCGTTGGGGTAGGGACTGAAGCTTTCTTT | CSVGVGTEAFF
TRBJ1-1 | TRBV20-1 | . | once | TGCAGTGCTACCTTGGACACTGAAGCTTTCTTT | CSATLDTEAFF
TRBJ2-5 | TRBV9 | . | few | TGTGCCAGCAGCGTAGGACACGGGGGTGGAGAGACCCAGTACTTC | CASSVGHGGGETQYF
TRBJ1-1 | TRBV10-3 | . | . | TGTGCCATCAGGCAGGGCTTTATGAACACTGAAGCTTTCTTT | CAIRQGFMNTEAFF
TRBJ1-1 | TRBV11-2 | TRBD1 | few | TGTGCCAGCAGCTTAGTAGCGACAGGGACGACTGAAGCTTTCTTT | CASSLVATGTTEAFF
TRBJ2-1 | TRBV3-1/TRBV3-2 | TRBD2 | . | TGTGCCAGCAGCCAAGATGCCCTAGCGGGGGGCAATGAGCAGTTCTTC | CASSQDALAGGNEQFF
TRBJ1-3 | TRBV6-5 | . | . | TGTGCCAGCATGTCTCGTAGGGGCCGAGGAAACACCATATATTTT | CASMSRRGRGNTIYF
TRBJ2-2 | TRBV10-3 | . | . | TGTGCCATCAGGCCGAGGTTGGACACCTCGAACACCGGGGAGCTGTTTTTT | CAIRPRLDTSNTGELFF
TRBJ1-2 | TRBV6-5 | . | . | TGTGCCAGCAGTTACTATGGGAACTATGGCTACACCTTC | CASSYYGNYGYTF
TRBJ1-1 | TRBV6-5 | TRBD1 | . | TGTGCCAGCAGTTTCGACAGGGGAATAGGGAACACTGAAGCTTTCTTT | CASSFDRGIGNTEAFF
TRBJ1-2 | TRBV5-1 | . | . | TGCGCCAGCAGCTTGGACAGAACCAACTATGGCTACACCTTC | CASSLDRTNYGYTF
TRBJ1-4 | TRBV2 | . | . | TGTGCCAGCAGCGAAACCCCGGGCCGGAAAGGCGAAAAACTGTTTTTT | CASSETPGRKGEKLFF
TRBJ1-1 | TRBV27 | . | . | TGTGCCAGCAGTTTATATGGGGGTAAGGACACTGAAGCTTTCTTT | CASSLYGGKDTEAFF
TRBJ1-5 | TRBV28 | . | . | TGTGCCAGCAGGATGGGGGGGTATAGCAATCAGCCCCAGCATTTT | CASRMGGYSNQPQHF
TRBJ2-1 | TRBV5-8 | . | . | TGTGCCAGCAGCTTGGGGGACACCCTACTCCACAATGAGCAGTTCTTC | CASSLGDTLLHNEQFF
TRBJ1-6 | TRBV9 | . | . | TGTGCCAGCAGCCTAGACAGCTCCTATAATTCACCCCTCCACTTT | CASSLDSSYNSPLHF
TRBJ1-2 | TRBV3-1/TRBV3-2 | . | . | TGTGCCAGCAGCCCGAGGACCTCATATGGCTACACCTTC | CASSPRTSYGYTF
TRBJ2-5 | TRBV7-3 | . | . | TGTGCCAGCAGTTCTAGCCCACAAGAGACCCAGTACTTC | CASSSSPQETQYF
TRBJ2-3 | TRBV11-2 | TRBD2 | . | TGTGCCAGCAGCTTAGATGGGAGCGGGGGCACAGATACGCAGTATTTT | CASSLDGSGGTDTQYF
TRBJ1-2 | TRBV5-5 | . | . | TGTGCCAGCAGTCACGGGACCTCCTATGGCTACACCTTC | CASSHGTSYGYTF
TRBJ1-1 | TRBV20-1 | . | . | TGCAGTGCTTGGGACCTGCCAGAAGCTTTCTTT | CSAWDLPEAFF
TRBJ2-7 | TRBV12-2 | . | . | TGTGCAAGTCGCCACTCGAGGTACGAGCAGTACTTC | CASRHSRYEQYF
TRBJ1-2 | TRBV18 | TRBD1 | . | TGTGCCAGCTCACCAGGGACAGGTTACTATGGCTACACCTTC | CASSPGTGYYGYTF
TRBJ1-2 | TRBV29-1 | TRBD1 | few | TGCAGCGCCGCTGCACAGGGGAATAGGGGCTATGGCTACACCTTC | CSAAAQGNRGYGYTF
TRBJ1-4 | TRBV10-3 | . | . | TGTGCCATCAGTGAAGCCAGATCAACTAATGAAAAACTGTTTTTT | CAISEARSTNEKLFF
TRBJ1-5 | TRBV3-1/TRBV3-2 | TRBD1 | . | TGTGCCAGCAGCCGACAGGGAGGTAGCAATCAGCCCCAGCATTTT | CASSRQGGSNQPQHF
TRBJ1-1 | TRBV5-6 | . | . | TGTGCCAGCAGCTTGGGGACTCGGGCCCCTGAAGCTTTCTTT | CASSLGTRAPEAFF
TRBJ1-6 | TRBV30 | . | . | TGTGCCTGGAGTGTGGGCAGGAATAATTCACCCCTCCACTTT | CAWSVGRNNSPLHF
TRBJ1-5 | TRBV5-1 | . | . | TGCGCCAGCAGCTTGAACGGATTCAATCAGCCCCAGCATTTT | CASSLNGFNQPQHF
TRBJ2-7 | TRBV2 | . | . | TGTGCCAGCAGTGAATCGGACGAGCAGTACTTC | CASSESDEQYF
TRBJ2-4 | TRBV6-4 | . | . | TGTGCCAGCAGGCTAACTGGAGGTGGGAACATTCAGTACTTC | CASRLTGGGNIQYF
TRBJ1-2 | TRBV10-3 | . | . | TGTGCCACTACAGGCTCCCCGGGGTATGGCTACACCTTC | CATTGSPGYGYTF